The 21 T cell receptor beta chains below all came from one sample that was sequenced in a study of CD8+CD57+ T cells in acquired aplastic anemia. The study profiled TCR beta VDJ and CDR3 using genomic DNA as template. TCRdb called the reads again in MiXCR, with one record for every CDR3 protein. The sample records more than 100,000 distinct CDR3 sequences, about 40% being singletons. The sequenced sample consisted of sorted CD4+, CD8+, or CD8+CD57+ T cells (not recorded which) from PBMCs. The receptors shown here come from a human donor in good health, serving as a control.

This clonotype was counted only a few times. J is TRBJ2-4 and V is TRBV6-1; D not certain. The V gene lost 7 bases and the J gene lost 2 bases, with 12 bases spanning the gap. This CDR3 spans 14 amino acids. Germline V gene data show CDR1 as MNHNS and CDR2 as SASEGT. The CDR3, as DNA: TGTGCCAGCACCGATGGATCCTCCAAAAACATTCAGTACTTC. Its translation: CASTDGSSKNIQYF.

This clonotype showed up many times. CDR3 sequence reads: CAIGTVSTDTQYF. The CDR3 DNA reads TGTGCCATCGGGACAGTAAGCACAGATACGCAGTATTTT. This chain links TRBV12-3 or TRBV12-4 with TRBJ2-3; 7 bases agree with TRBD1. This CDR3 region has 13 residues. V shed 10 bases, J shed 0 bases, and the junction held 4 bases outside the gene matches.

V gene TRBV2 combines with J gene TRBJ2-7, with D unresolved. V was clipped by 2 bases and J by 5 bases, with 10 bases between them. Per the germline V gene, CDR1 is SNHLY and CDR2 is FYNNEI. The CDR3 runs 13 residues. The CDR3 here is CASSEKGGDEQYF. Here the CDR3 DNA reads TGTGCCAGCAGTGAAAAGGGTGGAGACGAGCAGTACTTC.

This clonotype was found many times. The CDR3 loop reads CASRFIGNHEQYF. The DNA for the CDR3 is TGTGCCAGCAGATTTATCGGTAACCACGAGCAGTACTTC. The J gene is TRBJ2-7, the V gene TRBV11-2; D is undetermined. The length of the CDR3 is 13 residues. V dropped 6 bases and J dropped 5 bases, with 14 bases sitting between them. The germline V gene has CDR1 SGHAT and CDR2 FQNNGV.

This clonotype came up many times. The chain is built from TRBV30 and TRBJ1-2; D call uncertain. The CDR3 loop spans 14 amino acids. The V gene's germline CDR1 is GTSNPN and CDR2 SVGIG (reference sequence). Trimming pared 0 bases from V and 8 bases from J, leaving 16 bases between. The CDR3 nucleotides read TGTGCCTGGAGTGTAAGCTACCCGGTAGAGGGCTACACCTTC. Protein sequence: CAWSVSYPVEGYTF.

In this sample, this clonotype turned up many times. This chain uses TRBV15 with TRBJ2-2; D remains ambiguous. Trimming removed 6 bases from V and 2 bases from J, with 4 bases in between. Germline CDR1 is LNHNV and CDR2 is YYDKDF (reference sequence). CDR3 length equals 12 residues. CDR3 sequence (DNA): TGTGCCACCAGTCTTAACACCGGGGAGCTGTTTTTT. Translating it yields CATSLNTGELFF.

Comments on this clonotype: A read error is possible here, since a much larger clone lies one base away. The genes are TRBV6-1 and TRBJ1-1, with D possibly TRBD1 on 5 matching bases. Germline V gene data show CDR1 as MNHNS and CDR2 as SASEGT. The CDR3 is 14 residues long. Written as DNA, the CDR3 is TGTGTCAGCAGTGAGGGCAGGGTTGGCACTGAAGCTTTCTTT. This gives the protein CVSSEGRVGTEAFF.

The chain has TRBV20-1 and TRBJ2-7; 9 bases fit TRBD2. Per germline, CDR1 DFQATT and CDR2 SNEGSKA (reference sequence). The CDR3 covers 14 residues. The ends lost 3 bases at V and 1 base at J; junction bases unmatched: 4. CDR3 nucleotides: TGCAGTGCTAGGTGGCGGGGGGGTTCCTACGAGCAGTACTTC. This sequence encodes CSARWRGGSYEQYF.

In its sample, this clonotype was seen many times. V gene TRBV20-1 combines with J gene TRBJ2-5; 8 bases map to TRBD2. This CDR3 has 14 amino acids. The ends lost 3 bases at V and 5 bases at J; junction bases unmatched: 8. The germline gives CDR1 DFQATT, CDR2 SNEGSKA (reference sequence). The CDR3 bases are TGCAGTGCTAGCTCCAGCGGGAGATTGGAGACCCAGTACTTC. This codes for CSASSSGRLETQYF.

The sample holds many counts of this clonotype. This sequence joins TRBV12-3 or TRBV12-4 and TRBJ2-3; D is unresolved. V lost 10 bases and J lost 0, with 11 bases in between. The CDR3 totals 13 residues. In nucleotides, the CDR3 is TGTGCCACCACGGTGTCTAGCACAGATACGCAGTATTTT. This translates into CATTVSSTDTQYF.

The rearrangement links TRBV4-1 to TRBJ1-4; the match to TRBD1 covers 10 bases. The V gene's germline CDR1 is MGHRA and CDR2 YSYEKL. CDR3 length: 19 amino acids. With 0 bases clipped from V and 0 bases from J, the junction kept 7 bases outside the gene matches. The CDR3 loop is CASSQEGTGASSTNEKLFF. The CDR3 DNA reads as TGCGCCAGCAGCCAAGAAGGGACAGGGGCTTCTTCAACTAATGAAAAACTGTTTTTT.

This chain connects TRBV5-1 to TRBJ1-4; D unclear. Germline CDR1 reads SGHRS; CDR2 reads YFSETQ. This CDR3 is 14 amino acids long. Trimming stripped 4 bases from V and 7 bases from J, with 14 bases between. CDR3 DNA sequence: TGCGCCAGCAGCGATACAGAGCGAAGTGAAAAACTGTTTTTT. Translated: CASSDTERSEKLFF.

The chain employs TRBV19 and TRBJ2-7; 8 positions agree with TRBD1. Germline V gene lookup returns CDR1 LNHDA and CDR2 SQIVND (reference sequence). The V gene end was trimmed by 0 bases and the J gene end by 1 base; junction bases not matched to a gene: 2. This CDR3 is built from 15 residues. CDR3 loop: CASSIDQGASYEQYF. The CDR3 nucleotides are TGTGCCAGTAGTATAGATCAGGGGGCGTCCTACGAGCAGTACTTC.

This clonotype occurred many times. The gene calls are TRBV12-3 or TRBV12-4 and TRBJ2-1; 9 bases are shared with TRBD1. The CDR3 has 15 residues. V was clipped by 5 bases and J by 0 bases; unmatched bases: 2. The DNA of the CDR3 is TGTGCCAGCAGTCGACAGGGGGTCTCCTACAATGAGCAGTTCTTC. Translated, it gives CASSRQGVSYNEQFF.

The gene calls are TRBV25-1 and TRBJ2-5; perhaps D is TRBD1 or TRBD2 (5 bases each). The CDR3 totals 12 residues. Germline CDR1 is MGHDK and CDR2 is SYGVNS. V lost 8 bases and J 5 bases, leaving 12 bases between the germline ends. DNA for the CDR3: TGTGCCAGCGAGAGGGGAAGGGAGACCCAGTACTTC. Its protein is CASERGRETQYF.

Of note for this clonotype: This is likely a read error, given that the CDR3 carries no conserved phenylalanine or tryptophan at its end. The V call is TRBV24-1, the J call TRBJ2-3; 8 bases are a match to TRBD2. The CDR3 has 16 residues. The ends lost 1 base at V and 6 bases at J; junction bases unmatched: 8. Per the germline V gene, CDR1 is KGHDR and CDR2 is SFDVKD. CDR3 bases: TGTGCCACCAGTGATTTCCGGCGGGAGGCAGGGGATACGCAGTATTCT. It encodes CATSDFRREAGDTQYS.

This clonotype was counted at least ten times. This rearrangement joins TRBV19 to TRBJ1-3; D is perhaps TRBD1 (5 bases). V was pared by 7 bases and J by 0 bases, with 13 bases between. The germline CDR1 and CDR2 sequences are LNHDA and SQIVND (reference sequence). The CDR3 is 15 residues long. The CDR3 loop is CASTEDSLSGNTIYF. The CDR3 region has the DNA TGTGCCAGTACCGAAGACAGCCTCTCTGGAAACACCATATATTTT.

The CDR3 DNA is TGCAGTGCCACCACCTTCCGACGCGACGAGCAGTACTTC. Its protein product is CSATTFRRDEQYF. The V gene is TRBV20-1, the J gene TRBJ2-7; unclear D gene. Per germline, CDR1 DFQATT and CDR2 SNEGSKA (reference sequence). Trimming pared 6 bases from V and 5 bases from J, leaving 17 bases between. The CDR3 totals 13 residues.

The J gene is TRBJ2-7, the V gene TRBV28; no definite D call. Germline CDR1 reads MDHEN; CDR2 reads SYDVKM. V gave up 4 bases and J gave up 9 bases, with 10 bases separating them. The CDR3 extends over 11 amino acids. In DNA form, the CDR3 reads TGTGCCAGCAGTTCAAGATCCGGGCAGTACTTC. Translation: CASSSRSGQYF.

The CDR3: CASSLAARAGNGYTF. Here the CDR3 DNA reads TGTGCCAGCAGCTTAGCGGCAAGGGCAGGGAATGGCTACACCTTC. V is TRBV4-2 and J is TRBJ1-2, with D possibly TRBD1 on 5 matching bases. Germline CDR1 is LGHNA and CDR2 is YNFKEQ. This CDR3 has 15 amino acids. Between the trimmed V and J ends, which lost 5 bases and 6 bases, there was a span of 19 bases.

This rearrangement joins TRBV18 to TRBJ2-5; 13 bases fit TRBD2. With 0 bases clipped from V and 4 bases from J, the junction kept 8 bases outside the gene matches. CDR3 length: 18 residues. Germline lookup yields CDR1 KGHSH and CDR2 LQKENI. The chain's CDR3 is CASSPPVGTSGGAETQYF. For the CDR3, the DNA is TGTGCCAGCTCACCACCGGTCGGAACTAGCGGGGGGGCAGAGACCCAGTACTTC.